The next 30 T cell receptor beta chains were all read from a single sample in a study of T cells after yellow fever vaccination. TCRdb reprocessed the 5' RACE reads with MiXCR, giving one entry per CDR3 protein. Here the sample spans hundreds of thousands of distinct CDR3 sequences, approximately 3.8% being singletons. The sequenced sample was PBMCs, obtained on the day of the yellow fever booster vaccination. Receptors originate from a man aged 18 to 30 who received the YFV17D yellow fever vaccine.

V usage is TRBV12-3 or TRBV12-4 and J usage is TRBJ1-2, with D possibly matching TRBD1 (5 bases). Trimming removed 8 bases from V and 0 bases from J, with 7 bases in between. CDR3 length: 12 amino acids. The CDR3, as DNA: TGTGCCAGCGGGGGGACTAACTATGGCTACACCTTC. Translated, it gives CASGGTNYGYTF.

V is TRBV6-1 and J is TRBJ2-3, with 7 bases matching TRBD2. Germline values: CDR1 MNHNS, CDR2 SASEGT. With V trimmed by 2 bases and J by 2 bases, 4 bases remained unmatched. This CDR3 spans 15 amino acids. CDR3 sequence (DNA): TGTGCCAGCAGTGAATTGGGGGGGTTCACAGATACGCAGTATTTT. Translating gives CASSELGGFTDTQYF.

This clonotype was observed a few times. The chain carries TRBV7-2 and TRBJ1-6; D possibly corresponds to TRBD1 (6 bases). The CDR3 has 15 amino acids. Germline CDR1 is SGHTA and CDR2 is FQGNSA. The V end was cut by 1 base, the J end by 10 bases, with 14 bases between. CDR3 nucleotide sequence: TGTGCCAGCAGCTTAGGGGACCACAGGGAATCACCCCTCCACTTT. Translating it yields CASSLGDHRESPLHF.

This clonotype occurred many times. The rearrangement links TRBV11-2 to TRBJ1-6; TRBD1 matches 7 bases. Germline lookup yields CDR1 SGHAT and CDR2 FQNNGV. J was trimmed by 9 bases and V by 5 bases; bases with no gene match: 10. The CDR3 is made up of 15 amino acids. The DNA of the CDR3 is TGTGCCAGCAGCGTGGTCGACAGGGTTGGTTCACCCCTCCACTTT. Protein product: CASSVVDRVGSPLHF.

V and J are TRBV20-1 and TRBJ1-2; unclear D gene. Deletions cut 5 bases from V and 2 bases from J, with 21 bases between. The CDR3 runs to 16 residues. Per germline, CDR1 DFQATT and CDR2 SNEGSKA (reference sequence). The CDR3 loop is CSAPQRLDLKNYGYTF. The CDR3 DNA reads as TGCAGTGCTCCCCAGCGTTTGGATCTAAAAAACTATGGCTACACCTTC.

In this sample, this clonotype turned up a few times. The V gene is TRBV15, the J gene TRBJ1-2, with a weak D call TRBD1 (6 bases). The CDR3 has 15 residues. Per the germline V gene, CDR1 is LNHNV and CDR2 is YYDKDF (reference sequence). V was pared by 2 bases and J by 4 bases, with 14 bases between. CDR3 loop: CATSRPGQSIYGYTF. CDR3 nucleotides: TGTGCCACCAGCAGACCCGGACAGTCGATCTATGGCTACACCTTC.

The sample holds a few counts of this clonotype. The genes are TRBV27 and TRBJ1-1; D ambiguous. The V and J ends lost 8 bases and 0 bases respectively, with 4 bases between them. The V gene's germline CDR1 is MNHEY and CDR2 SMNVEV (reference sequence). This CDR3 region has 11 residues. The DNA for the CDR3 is TGTGCCAGCTTCCTGAACACTGAAGCTTTCTTT. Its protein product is CASFLNTEAFF.

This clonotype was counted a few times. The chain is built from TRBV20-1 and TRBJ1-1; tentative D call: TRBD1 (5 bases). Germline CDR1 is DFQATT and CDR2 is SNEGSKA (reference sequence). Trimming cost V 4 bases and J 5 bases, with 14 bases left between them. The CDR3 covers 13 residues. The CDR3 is CSAIQVPGTEAFF. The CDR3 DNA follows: TGCAGTGCTATACAGGTCCCGGGGACTGAAGCTTTCTTT.

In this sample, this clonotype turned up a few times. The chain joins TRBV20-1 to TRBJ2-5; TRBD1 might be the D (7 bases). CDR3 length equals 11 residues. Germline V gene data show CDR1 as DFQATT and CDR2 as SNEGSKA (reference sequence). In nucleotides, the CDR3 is TGCAGGGCAGGGGGAGGAGAGACCCAGTACTTC. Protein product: CRAGGGETQYF.

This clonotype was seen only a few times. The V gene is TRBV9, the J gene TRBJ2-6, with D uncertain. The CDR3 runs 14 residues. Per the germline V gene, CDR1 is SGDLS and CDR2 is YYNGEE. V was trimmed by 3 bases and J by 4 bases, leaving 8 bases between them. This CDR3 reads CASSANRGANVLTF. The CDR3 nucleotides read TGTGCCAGCAGCGCCAATCGGGGGGCCAACGTCCTGACTTTC.

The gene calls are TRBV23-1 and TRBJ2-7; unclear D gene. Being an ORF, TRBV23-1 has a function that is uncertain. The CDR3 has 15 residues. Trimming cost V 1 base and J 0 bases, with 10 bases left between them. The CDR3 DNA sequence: TGCGCCAGCAGTCAATTAAAAAGGGTCTCCTACGAGCAGTACGTC. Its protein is CASSQLKRVSYEQYV.

DNA of the CDR3: TGCGCCAGCAGCCCCGGGGCGGGGGCTGTCGACACTGAAGCTTTCTTT. This gives the protein CASSPGAGAVDTEAFF. The chain has TRBV5-1 and TRBJ1-1; possibly TRBD1 for D (6 bases). Trimming cost V 4 bases and J 3 bases, with 19 bases left between them. Germline CDR1 SGHRS, CDR2 YFSETQ. This CDR3 contains 16 residues.

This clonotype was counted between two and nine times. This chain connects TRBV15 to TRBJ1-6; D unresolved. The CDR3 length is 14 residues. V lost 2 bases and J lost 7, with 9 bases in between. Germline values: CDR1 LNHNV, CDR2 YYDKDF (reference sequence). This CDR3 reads CATSRLPQNSPLHF. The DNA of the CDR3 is TGTGCCACCAGCAGACTACCACAGAATTCACCCCTCCACTTT.

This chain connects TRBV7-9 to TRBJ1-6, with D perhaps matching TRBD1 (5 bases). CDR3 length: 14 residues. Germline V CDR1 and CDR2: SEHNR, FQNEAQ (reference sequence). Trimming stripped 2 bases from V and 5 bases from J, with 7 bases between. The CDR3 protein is CASSLLGDNSPLHF. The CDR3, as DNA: TGTGCCAGCAGCTTACTGGGGGATAATTCACCCCTCCACTTT.

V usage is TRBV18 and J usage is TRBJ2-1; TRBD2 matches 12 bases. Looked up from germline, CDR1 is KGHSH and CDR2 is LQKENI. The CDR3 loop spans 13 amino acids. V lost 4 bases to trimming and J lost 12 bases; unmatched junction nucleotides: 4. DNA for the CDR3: TGTGCCAGCTCACGGACTAGCGGGGAGTCGCAGTTCTTC. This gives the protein CASSRTSGESQFF.

CDR3 sequence reads: CSVVGGPAGSTDTQYF. In DNA, the CDR3 is TGCAGCGTTGTCGGGGGTCCCGCGGGAAGCACAGATACGCAGTATTTT. The chain links TRBV29-1 to TRBJ2-3; tentative D call: TRBD2 (6 bases). Germline-derived CDR1 and CDR2 are SQVTM and ANQGSEA. The CDR3 covers 16 residues. Trimming pared 4 bases from V and 0 bases from J, leaving 17 bases between.

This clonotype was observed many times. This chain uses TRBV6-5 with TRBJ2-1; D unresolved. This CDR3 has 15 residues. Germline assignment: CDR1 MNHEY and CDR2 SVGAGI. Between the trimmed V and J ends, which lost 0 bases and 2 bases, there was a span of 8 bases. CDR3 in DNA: TGTGCCAGCAGTTACTCGGTCGGACCCTACAATGAGCAGTTCTTC. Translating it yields CASSYSVGPYNEQFF.

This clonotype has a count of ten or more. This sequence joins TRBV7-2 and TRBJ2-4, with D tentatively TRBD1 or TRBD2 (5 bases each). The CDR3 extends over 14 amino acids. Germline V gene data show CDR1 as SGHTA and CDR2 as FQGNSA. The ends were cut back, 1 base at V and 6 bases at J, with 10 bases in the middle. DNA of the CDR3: TGTGCCAGCAGCTTAGAGTCAGGGACAAACATTCAGTACTTC. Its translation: CASSLESGTNIQYF.

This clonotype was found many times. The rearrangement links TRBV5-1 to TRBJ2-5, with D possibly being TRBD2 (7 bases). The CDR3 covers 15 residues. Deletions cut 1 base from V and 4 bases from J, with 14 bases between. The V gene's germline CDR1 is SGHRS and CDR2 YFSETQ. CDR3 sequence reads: CASSLIRGAGETQYF. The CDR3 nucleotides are TGCGCCAGCAGCTTGATTCGGGGGGCCGGAGAGACCCAGTACTTC.

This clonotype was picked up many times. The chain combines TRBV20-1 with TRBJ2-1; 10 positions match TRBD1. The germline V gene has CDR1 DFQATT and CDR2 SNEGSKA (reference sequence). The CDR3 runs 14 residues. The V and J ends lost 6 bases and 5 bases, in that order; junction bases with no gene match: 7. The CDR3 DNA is TGCAGTGCGTCGGGACAGGGGAAAAACAATGAGCAGTTCTTC. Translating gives CSASGQGKNNEQFF.

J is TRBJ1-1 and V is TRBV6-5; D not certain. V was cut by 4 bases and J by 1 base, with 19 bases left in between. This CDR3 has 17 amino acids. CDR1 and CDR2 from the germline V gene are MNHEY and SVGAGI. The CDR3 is CASSFPGRAGSNTEAFF. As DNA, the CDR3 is TGTGCCAGCAGTTTCCCGGGAAGGGCCGGCTCGAACACTGAAGCTTTCTTT.

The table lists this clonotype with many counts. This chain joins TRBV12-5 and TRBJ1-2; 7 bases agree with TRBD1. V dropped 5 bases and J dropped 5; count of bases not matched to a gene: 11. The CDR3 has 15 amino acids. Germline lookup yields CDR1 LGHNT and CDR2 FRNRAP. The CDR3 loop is CASGPTGVVGYGYTF. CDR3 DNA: TGTGCTAGTGGTCCAACAGGGGTGGTGGGGTATGGCTACACCTTC.

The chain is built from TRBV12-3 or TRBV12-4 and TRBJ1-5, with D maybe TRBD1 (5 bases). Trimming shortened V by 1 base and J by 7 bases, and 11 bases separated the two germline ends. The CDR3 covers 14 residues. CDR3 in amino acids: CASSLGTPRQPQHF. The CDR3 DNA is TGTGCCAGCAGTTTAGGGACACCGCGGCAGCCCCAGCATTTT.

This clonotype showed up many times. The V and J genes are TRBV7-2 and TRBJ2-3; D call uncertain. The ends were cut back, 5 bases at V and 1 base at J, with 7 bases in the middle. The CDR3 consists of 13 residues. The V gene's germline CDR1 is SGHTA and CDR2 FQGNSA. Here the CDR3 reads CASSQGRTDTQYF. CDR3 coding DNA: TGTGCCAGCAGCCAAGGGCGCACAGATACGCAGTATTTT.

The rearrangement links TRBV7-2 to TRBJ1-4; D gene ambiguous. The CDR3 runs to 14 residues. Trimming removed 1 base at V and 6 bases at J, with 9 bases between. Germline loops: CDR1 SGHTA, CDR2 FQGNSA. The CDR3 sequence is CASSLVVWDEKLFF. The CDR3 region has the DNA TGTGCCAGCAGCTTAGTAGTCTGGGATGAAAAACTGTTTTTT.

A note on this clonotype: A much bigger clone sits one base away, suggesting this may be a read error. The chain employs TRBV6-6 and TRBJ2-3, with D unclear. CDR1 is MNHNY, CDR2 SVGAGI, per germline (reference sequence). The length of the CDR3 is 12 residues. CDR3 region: CDSSYSLDPQYF. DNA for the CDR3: TGTGACAGCAGTTACTCGTTGGATCCGCAGTATTTT.

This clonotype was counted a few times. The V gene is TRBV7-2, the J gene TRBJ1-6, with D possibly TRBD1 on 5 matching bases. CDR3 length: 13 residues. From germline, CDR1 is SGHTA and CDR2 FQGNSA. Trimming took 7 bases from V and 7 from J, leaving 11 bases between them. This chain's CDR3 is CASTNRTNSPLHF. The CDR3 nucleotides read TGTGCCAGCACCAACAGGACCAATTCACCCCTCCACTTT.

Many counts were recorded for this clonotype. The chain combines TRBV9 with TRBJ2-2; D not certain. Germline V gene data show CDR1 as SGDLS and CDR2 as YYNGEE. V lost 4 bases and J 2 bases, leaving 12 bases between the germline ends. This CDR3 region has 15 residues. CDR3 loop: CASSSMGPNTGELFF. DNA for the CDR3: TGTGCCAGCAGCTCCATGGGCCCTAACACCGGGGAGCTGTTTTTT.

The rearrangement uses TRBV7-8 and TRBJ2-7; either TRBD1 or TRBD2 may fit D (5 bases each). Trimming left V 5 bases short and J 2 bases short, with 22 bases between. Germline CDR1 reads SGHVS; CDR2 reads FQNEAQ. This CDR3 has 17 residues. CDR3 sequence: CASSPRLGLPGTYEQYV. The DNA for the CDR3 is TGTGCCAGCAGCCCACGCCTCGGACTCCCAGGGACCTACGAGCAGTACGTC.

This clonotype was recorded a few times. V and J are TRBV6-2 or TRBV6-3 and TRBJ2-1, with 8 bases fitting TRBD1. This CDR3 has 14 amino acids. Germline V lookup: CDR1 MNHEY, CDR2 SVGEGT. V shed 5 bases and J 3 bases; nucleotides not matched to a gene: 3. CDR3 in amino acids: CASSTGGSYNEQFF. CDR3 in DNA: TGTGCCAGCAGTACAGGGGGGAGCTACAATGAGCAGTTCTTC.